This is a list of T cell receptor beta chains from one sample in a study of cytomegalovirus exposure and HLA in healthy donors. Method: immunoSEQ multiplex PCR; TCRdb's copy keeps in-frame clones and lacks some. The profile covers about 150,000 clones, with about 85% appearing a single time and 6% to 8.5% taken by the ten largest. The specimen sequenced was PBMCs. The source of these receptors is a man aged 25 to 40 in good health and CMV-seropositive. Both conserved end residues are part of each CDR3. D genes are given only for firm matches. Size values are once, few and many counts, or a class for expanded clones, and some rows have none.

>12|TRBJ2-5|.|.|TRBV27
TGTGCCAGCAGTTTAGGAGGCCAGACCCAGTACTTC
CASSLGGQTQYF
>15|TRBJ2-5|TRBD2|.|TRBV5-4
TGTGCCAGCAGCTCGGCGGGGGGCAGAGGAGAGACCCAGTACTTC
CASSSAGGRGETQYF
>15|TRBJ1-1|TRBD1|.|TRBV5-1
TGCGCCAGCAGCACCGGGACAGCCCGGAACACTGAAGCTTTCTTT
CASSTGTARNTEAFF
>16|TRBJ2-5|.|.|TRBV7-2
TGTGCCAGCAGCTTAGTAGCCCTTTTACAACAAGAGACCCAGTACTTC
CASSLVALLQQETQYF
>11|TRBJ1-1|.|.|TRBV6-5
TGTGCCAGCCCAGGGGCAGCTTGGGCTTTCTTT
CASPGAAWAFF
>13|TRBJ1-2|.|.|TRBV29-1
TGCAGCGTTGGGGGGCTTTCCCACTATGGCTACACCTTC
CSVGGLSHYGYTF
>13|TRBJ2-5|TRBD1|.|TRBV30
TGTGCCTGGGACAGGGGGTTCCAAGAGACCCAGTACTTC
CAWDRGFQETQYF
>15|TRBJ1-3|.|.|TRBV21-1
TGTTACAGGGGCCCCGACTCAATCTCTGGAAACACCATATATTTT
CYRGPDSISGNTIYF
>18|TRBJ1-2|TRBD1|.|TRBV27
TGTGCCAGCAGTACCGCCTCCGGGACAGGGATCGGCGGTATCGGCTACACCTTC
CASSTASGTGIGGIGYTF
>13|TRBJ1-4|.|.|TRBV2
TGTGCCAGCAGTGAGTCCTCCGATGAAAAACTGTTTTTT
CASSESSDEKLFF
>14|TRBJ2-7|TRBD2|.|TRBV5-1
TGCGCCAGCAGCGAGATAGCGGGACCCAACGAGCAGTACTTC
CASSEIAGPNEQYF
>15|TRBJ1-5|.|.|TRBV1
TGCACCAGCAGCCAGGAAGGACAGGGGAGTCAGCCCCAGCATTTT
CTSSQEGQGSQPQHF
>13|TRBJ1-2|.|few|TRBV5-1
TGCGCCAGCAATCCAGACAGTAACTATGGCTACACCTTC
CASNPDSNYGYTF
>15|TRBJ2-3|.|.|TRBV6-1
TGTGCCAGCAGATCCCCCGAGGGGGGGACAGATACGCAGTATTTT
CASRSPEGGTDTQYF
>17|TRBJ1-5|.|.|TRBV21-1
TGTGCCAGCAGCTCCGCAAAGGTGGGGGCTGATAATCAGCCCCAGCATTTT
CASSSAKVGADNQPQHF
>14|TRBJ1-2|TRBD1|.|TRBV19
TGTGCCAGTAGTATTTTGACAGGGAACTATGGCTACACCTTC
CASSILTGNYGYTF